Below are 30 T cell receptor beta chains sequenced from a single sample in a study of cytomegalovirus exposure and HLA in healthy donors. The table came from immunoSEQ multiplex PCR; TCRdb's copy has only in-frame clones and leaves some out. The sample shows roughly 300,000 clones, about 90% of them seen only once. Sequencing was carried out using PBMCs. These receptors were obtained from a woman in her twenties or thirties in good health and CMV-seropositive.

This clone was recorded a few times. The rearrangement links TRBV10-2 to TRBJ2-5; D may be TRBD2 (5 bases). The CDR3 has 15 residues. V was shortened by 0 bases and J by 4 bases, with 12 bases between the two germline ends. The germline V gene has CDR1 WSHSY and CDR2 SAAADI. CDR3 nucleotide sequence: TGCGCCAGCAGTGAGTCTGAGGGATGGGTAGAGACCCAGTACTTC. Translating it yields CASSESEGWVETQYF.

This clone was picked up one time. The chain combines TRBV27 with TRBJ2-5; D call uncertain. V was pared by 2 bases and J by 1 base, with 14 bases between. This CDR3 has 16 amino acids. CDR1 is MNHEY and CDR2 is SMNVEV in the germline V gene (reference sequence). CDR3 bases: TGTGCCAGCAGTTTAAATATCCCAGCCCTCCAAGAGACCCAGTACTTC. This codes for CASSLNIPALQETQYF.

CDR3: CAISEGTGSGDTQYF. Written as DNA, the CDR3 is TGTGCCATCAGTGAAGGGACAGGCAGCGGAGATACGCAGTATTTT. The V gene is TRBV10-3, the J gene TRBJ2-3; 8 bases are a match to TRBD1. The length of the CDR3 is 15 residues. With V trimmed by 3 bases and J by 5 bases, 7 bases remained unmatched. CDR1 and CDR2 from the germline V gene are ENHRY and SYGVKD.

Written as DNA, the CDR3 is TGTGCCAGCATGCCCAGGCGGCTACAAACAGATACGCAGTATTTT. It codes for CASMPRRLQTDTQYF. This sequence joins TRBV7-9 and TRBJ2-3; D is ambiguous. This CDR3 has 15 residues. From germline, CDR1 is SEHNR and CDR2 FQNEAQ (reference sequence). Trimming took 7 bases from V and 3 from J, leaving 17 bases between them.

This clone was seen more than once but under ten times. The rearrangement links TRBV30 to TRBJ2-1, with D possibly TRBD1 on 6 matching bases. The CDR3 length is 12 residues. V dropped 0 bases and J dropped 9 bases, with 9 bases sitting between them. Germline lookup yields CDR1 GTSNPN and CDR2 SVGIG (reference sequence). As DNA, the CDR3 is TGTGCCTGGAGTGTACAGGGCCTTGAGCAGTTCTTC. Its protein is CAWSVQGLEQFF.

The chain uses TRBV4-2 and TRBJ1-4, with D maybe TRBD1 (6 bases). V lost 1 base, J lost 8 bases, and 17 bases lay in between. The CDR3 loop spans 16 amino acids. CDR1 and CDR2 (germline): LGHNA, YNFKEQ. The CDR3 spells CASSQGGSGGEEKLFF. CDR3 bases: TGTGCCAGCAGCCAAGGAGGATCGGGGGGCGAGGAAAAACTGTTTTTT.

This clone was detected once. This CDR3 reads CASSRTPSSYNEQFF. The CDR3 DNA sequence: TGTGCCAGCAGCCGTACTCCCAGCTCCTACAATGAGCAGTTCTTC. This chain connects TRBV9 to TRBJ2-1; D is ambiguous. The CDR3 loop spans 15 amino acids. Germline V gene data show CDR1 as SGDLS and CDR2 as YYNGEE. With 4 bases removed from V and 0 bases from J, the gap between germline ends came to 11 bases.

The V and J genes are TRBV29-1 and TRBJ2-7; weak D call: TRBD2 (6 bases). Germline-derived CDR1 and CDR2 are SQVTM and ANQGSEA. Deletions cut 4 bases from V and 2 bases from J, with 15 bases between. The CDR3 runs 14 residues. The CDR3 DNA follows: TGCAGCGTTGTATTGGGACTCTCCACCTACGAGCAGTACTTC. Amino acids: CSVVLGLSTYEQYF.

The CDR3 loop reads CASSPSDDRDYEQYF. Written as DNA, the CDR3 is TGTGCCAGCAGCCCTAGCGACGACCGAGACTACGAGCAGTACTTC. The V and J genes are TRBV13 and TRBJ2-7; weak D call: TRBD2 (6 bases). This CDR3 contains 15 residues. The germline V gene encodes CDR1 PRHDT and CDR2 FYEKMQ (reference sequence). V lost 5 bases and J 3 bases, leaving 17 bases between the germline ends.

The chain has TRBV14 and TRBJ2-7; D gene ambiguous. V was pared by 2 bases and J by 3 bases, with 23 bases between. CDR1 and CDR2 from the germline V gene are SGHDN and FVKESK. This CDR3 contains 18 residues. CDR3: CASSQTSVQFDSRYEQYF. The CDR3 DNA follows: TGTGCCAGCAGCCAAACATCGGTCCAGTTTGATTCGCGCTACGAGCAGTACTTC. The full variable domain, its missing parts supplied by reference TRBV14 and TRBJ2-7, is EAGVTQFPSHSVIEKGQTVTLRCDPISGHDNLYWYRRVMGKEIKFLLHFVKESKQDESGMPNNRFLAERTGGTYSTLKVQPAELEDSGVYFCASSQTSVQFDSRYEQYFGPGTRLTVT.

The chain carries TRBV4-1 and TRBJ2-7, with 10 bases lining up with TRBD1. The CDR3 consists of 14 residues. The germline gives CDR1 MGHRA, CDR2 YSYEKL. With V trimmed by 4 bases and J by 2 bases, 2 bases remained unmatched. The CDR3 sequence is CASSRDRGPYEQYF. The CDR3 region has the DNA TGCGCCAGCAGCCGGGACAGGGGCCCCTACGAGCAGTACTTC.

The gene calls are TRBV25-1 and TRBJ2-3; a weak D match, TRBD2 (6 bases). Germline V CDR1 and CDR2: MGHDK, SYGVNS. V was clipped by 6 bases and J by 3 bases, with 13 bases between them. This CDR3 has 14 amino acids. The CDR3 region has the DNA TGTGCCAGCAGGGGACCGGGGACTACAGATACGCAGTATTTT. Protein: CASRGPGTTDTQYF.

This clone was counted once. The chain uses TRBV5-6 and TRBJ2-7; no reliable D call. Trimming shortened V by 0 bases and J by 3 bases, and 7 bases separated the two germline ends. Germline V CDR1 and CDR2: SGHDT, YYEEEE. The CDR3 loop spans 13 amino acids. CDR3 residues: CASSLGVGYEQYF. CDR3 nucleotides: TGTGCCAGCAGCTTGGGGGTGGGCTACGAGCAGTACTTC.

The rearrangement links TRBV30 to TRBJ2-2; 7 bases map to TRBD2. Per the germline V gene, CDR1 is GTSNPN and CDR2 is SVGIG (reference sequence). The CDR3 is 15 residues long. V gave up 5 bases and J gave up 3 bases; unmatched junction bases: 9. The CDR3 sequence: CAWGRGGVDTGELFF. CDR3 coding DNA: TGTGCCTGGGGGCGGGGAGGGGTGGACACCGGGGAGCTGTTTTTT.

A note on this clone: Other nucleotide sequences in the sample specify the same CDR3. The chain is built from TRBV27 and TRBJ2-7; 7 bases are a match to TRBD2. The CDR3 covers 14 residues. The junction had 4 bases not matched to a gene; V was cut back by 2 bases and J by 3 bases. Germline V gene sequence: CDR1 MNHEY, CDR2 SMNVEV (reference sequence). As DNA, the CDR3 is TGTGCCAGCAGTTTAGGCGGGAGAGTCTACGAGCAGTACTTC. It specifies CASSLGGRVYEQYF.

V and J are TRBV4-3 and TRBJ1-5; D gene unclear. Germline V gene data show CDR1 as LGHNA and CDR2 as YSLEER. The CDR3 consists of 15 residues. V lost 0 bases and J lost 2, with 8 bases in between. In nucleotides, the CDR3 is TGCGCCAGCAGCCAAGATTGGCAGGGCAATCAGCCCCAGCATTTT. Its protein is CASSQDWQGNQPQHF.

The V and J genes are TRBV7-2 and TRBJ2-7; TRBD2 matches at 8 bases. In germline, CDR1 is SGHTA, CDR2 FQGNSA. Germline trimming cut 5 bases from V and 2 bases from J; bases unmatched to any gene: 5. CDR3 length: 14 amino acids. The CDR3 nucleotides read TGTGCCAGCAGCCGGCGGGGACTAGCCTACGAGCAGTACTTC. Translation gives CASSRRGLAYEQYF.

This sequence joins TRBV7-3 and TRBJ2-3; D unclear. V was trimmed by 3 bases and J by 4 bases, leaving 5 bases between them. Germline V CDR1 and CDR2: SGHTA, FQGTGA. This CDR3 spans 12 amino acids. CDR3 nucleotide sequence: TGTGCCAGCAGCTTCGGCTCAGATACGCAGTATTTT. It translates to CASSFGSDTQYF.

V usage is TRBV9 and J usage is TRBJ2-1, with unresolved D. The germline CDR1 and CDR2 sequences are SGDLS and YYNGEE. This CDR3 region has 14 residues. Trimming stripped 3 bases from V and 6 bases from J, with 13 bases between. CDR3 protein: CASSAIVTPNEQFF. The DNA for the CDR3 is TGTGCCAGCAGCGCCATTGTTACTCCCAATGAGCAGTTCTTC. The variable domain in full, completed from reference TRBV9 and TRBJ2-1, reads DSGVTQTPKHLITATGQRVTLRCSPRSGDLSVYWYQQSLDQGLQFLIQYYNGEERAKGNILERFSAQQFPDLHSELNLSSLELGDSALYFCASSAIVTPNEQFFGPGTRLTVL.

The gene calls are TRBV10-3 and TRBJ1-1; 9 nucleotides match TRBD1. Germline V gene sequence: CDR1 ENHRY, CDR2 SYGVKD. After removal of 9 bases from V and 5 bases from J, the junction contained 13 bases not matched to a gene. There are 15 residues in the CDR3. The CDR3 loop is CAIRDKGQGGTEAFF. The CDR3 DNA sequence: TGTGCCATAAGGGACAAGGGACAGGGTGGAACTGAAGCTTTCTTT.

A note on this clone: Other DNA sequences in the sample encode the same CDR3. This chain connects TRBV6-5 to TRBJ2-7, with 10 bases lining up with TRBD2. CDR3 length: 14 amino acids. Germline CDR1 and CDR2: MNHEY and SVGAGI. V lost 6 bases, J lost 1 base, and 3 bases stayed unmatched. In nucleotides, the CDR3 is TGTGCCAGCAGACCGGGACTAGCGTCCTACGAGCAGTACTTC. This translates into CASRPGLASYEQYF.

The V call is TRBV18, the J call TRBJ2-6; the match to TRBD1 covers 8 bases. Per the germline V gene, CDR1 is KGHSH and CDR2 is LQKENI. CDR3 length equals 20 residues. V lost 2 bases to trimming and J lost 0 bases; unmatched junction nucleotides: 12. The CDR3 protein is CASSPLVTGQDYSGANVLTF. In DNA, the CDR3 is TGTGCCAGCTCACCATTGGTTACGGGACAGGACTACTCTGGGGCCAACGTCCTGACTTTC.

This chain links TRBV9 with TRBJ2-2, with TRBD2 matching 12 bases. Germline V gene sequence: CDR1 SGDLS, CDR2 YYNGEE. V gave up 0 bases and J gave up 8 bases; unmatched junction bases: 5. The CDR3 has 16 residues. Written as DNA, the CDR3 is TGTGCCAGCAGCGTAGGGACTAGCGGGGTTTCTGGGGAGCTGTTTTTT. As protein: CASSVGTSGVSGELFF.

The chain links TRBV4-1 to TRBJ2-5, with 11 bases aligning to TRBD2. Germline loops: CDR1 MGHRA, CDR2 YSYEKL. V shed 2 bases and J 5 bases; nucleotides not matched to a gene: 7. The length of the CDR3 is 16 residues. CDR3 coding DNA: TGCGCCAGCAGCCAACTGGGACTAGCGGTTGGGGAGACCCAGTACTTC. It specifies CASSQLGLAVGETQYF.

This clone was counted a few times. V is TRBV5-1 and J is TRBJ1-4; unclear D gene. Per the germline V gene, CDR1 is SGHRS and CDR2 is YFSETQ. CDR3 length: 16 amino acids. Trimming pared 3 bases from V and 7 bases from J, leaving 19 bases between. Here the CDR3 DNA reads TGCGCCAGCAGCTCGACGAGTACCACAAAATCTGAAAAACTGTTTTTT. Translation gives CASSSTSTTKSEKLFF.

The chain has TRBV4-2 and TRBJ2-7; TRBD1 agrees at 10 bases. Germline-derived CDR1 and CDR2 are LGHNA and YNFKEQ. The CDR3 length is 16 residues. With 3 bases clipped from V and 3 bases from J, the junction kept 8 bases outside the gene matches. CDR3 in amino acids: CASSHPTGQGFYEQYF. The CDR3 region has the DNA TGTGCCAGCAGCCACCCAACGGGACAGGGGTTCTACGAGCAGTACTTC.

This clone has just a few counts. The chain couples TRBV5-6 to TRBJ2-7; TRBD1 is a possible D gene (7 bases). The CDR3 is made up of 13 amino acids. CDR1 SGHDT and CDR2 YYEEEE come from the germline V gene. Trimming took 6 bases from V and 5 from J, leaving 15 bases between them. In nucleotides, the CDR3 is TGTGCCAGCACTTCAGGGGGGCTTAACGAGCAGTACTTC. Its protein is CASTSGGLNEQYF.

This clone was detected only once. This chain links TRBV30 with TRBJ2-3, with 7 bases fitting TRBD2. This CDR3 has 13 amino acids. The V gene end was trimmed by 3 bases and the J gene end by 8 bases; junction bases not matched to a gene: 8. In germline, CDR1 is GTSNPN, CDR2 SVGIG (reference sequence). The CDR3 DNA sequence: TGTGCCTGGAGGGTCGGATGGGGGGGTACGCAGTATTTT. This translates into CAWRVGWGGTQYF.

The chain couples TRBV28 to TRBJ1-2; the D gene is possibly TRBD1 (5 bases). The germline gives CDR1 MDHEN, CDR2 SYDVKM. Trimming took 5 bases from V and 5 from J, leaving 21 bases between them. CDR3 length equals 16 residues. CDR3 coding DNA: TGTGCCAGCAGTACCCTGAGTGGGACCGTCCTTTATGGCTACACCTTC. This translates into CASSTLSGTVLYGYTF.

Worth noting for this clone: This sample includes further DNA sequences coding for the same CDR3. This sequence joins TRBV6-5 and TRBJ2-7, with TRBD2 identical over 8 bases. The germline gives CDR1 MNHEY, CDR2 SVGAGI. Unmatched junction bases numbered 3, after V lost 2 bases and J lost 3 bases. The CDR3 contains 14 residues. CDR3 sequence (DNA): TGTGCCAGCAGTTACGGGGCGGGAGGCTACGAGCAGTACTTC. Translation gives CASSYGAGGYEQYF.